This record looks at one TCR beta chain sequence and its context. Antigen specificity is unknown. Germline lookup yields CDR1 SEHNR and CDR2 FQNEAQ (reference sequence). V was trimmed by 2 bases and J by 7 bases, leaving 12 bases between them. CDR3 length: 15 amino acids. The record originates from a study of OX40 agonist ivuxolimab in advanced cancers. On the study more broadly: Ivuxolimab, an antibody acting as an agonist of OX40 (CD134), was used to treat patients. Treatment received earlier with anti-PD-1, anti-PD-L1 or anti-CTLA-4 agents was allowed, and around 40% had some. Findings of the study overall: Blood T cells, both CD4+ and CD8+, expanded clonally by week 6 at 0.1 to 3.0 mg/kg. Relative to CD4+ cells, CD8+ T cells on average had more expanded clones.

TCRdb keeps only in-frame clones here, not all; method: immunoSEQ multiplex PCR. The sample includes 60,000 to 90,000 clones, 80% to 90% of them seen just once. This sequence joins TRBV7-9 and TRBJ1-6; D is possibly TRBD1 (5 bases). The sample was CD4+ or CD8+ T cells sorted from blood, taken in a trial of the OX40 agonist ivuxolimab. This receptor was taken from an adult with an advanced solid tumor such as melanoma, head and neck, liver or kidney cancer. The CDR3 DNA sequence: TGTGCCAGCAGCTTAATGGGGACGGAAAATTCACCCCTCCACTTT. Protein sequence: CASSLMGTENSPLHF.